This TCR beta chain was profiled in a study of regulatory T cells in long-lasting Graves disease. As for this clonotype: Its antigen is undetermined.

The study's findings and limits: Under persistent disease, TRBV28, TRBJ1-2 and TRBJ2-5 were used preferentially.

The time point denotes: newly diagnosed GD, antithyroid drugs for less than 3 months. TCR sequences were obtained from RNA taken from PBMCs. All patients originated from an endocrinology department located in Xi'an, China. With 6 bases removed from V and 0 bases from J, the gap between germline ends came to 11 bases. CDR3 size: 13 residues. In germline, CDR1 is DFQATT, CDR2 SNEGSKA (reference sequence). According to the study, TCR beta libraries were built with iRepertoire HTBI primers and CDR3-region Arm-PCR. TCRdb fed the multiplex PCR reads into MiXCR, producing one record per CDR3 protein. Seen here are 300,000 to 450,000 distinct CDR3 sequences, less than 20% observed once, and the top ten hold about 20%.

The specimen was peripheral blood mononuclear cells (PBMCs), collected at new diagnosis, from a patient treated with antithyroid drugs. This receptor was obtained from a female donor with Graves disease. The gene calls are TRBV20-1 and TRBJ1-1; possibly TRBD1 for D (6 bases). The CDR3 protein is CSADRSMNTEAFF. DNA of the CDR3: TGCAGTGCCGACAGGTCAATGAACACTGAAGCTTTCTTT.